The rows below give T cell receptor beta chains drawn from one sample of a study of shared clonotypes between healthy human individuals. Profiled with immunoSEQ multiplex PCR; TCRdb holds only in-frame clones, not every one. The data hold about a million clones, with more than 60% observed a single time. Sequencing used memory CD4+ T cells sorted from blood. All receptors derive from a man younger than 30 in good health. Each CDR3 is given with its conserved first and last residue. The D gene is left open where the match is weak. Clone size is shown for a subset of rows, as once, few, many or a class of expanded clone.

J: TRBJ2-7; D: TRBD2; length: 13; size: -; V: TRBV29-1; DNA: TGCAGCGTTGAAGTTGGGGGGGTGGGCGAGCAGTACTTC; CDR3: CSVEVGGVGEQYF
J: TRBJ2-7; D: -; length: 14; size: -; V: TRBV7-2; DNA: TGTGCCAGCAGCTCGACAGCACACTCCTACGAGCAGTACTTC; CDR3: CASSSTAHSYEQYF
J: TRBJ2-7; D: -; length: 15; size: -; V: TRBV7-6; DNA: TGTGCCAGCAGCTTAACTACAGAACTTGCTTCCGAGCAGTACTTC; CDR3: CASSLTTELASEQYF
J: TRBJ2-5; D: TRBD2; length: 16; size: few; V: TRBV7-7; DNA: TGTGCTAGCAGCTGGGGGACTAGCGGGAGCGGAGAGACCCAGTACTTC; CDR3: CASSWGTSGSGETQYF
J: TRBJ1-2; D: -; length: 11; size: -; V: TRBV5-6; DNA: TGTGCCAGCAGCGCGAATTCTGGCTACACCTTC; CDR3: CASSANSGYTF
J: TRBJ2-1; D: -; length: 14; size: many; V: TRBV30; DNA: TGTGCCTGGAGTGCCGGCAGGGCCGACAATGAGCAGTTCTTC; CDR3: CAWSAGRADNEQFF
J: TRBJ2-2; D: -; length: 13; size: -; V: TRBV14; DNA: TGTGCCAGCAGCCAAGACCTCAACGGGGAGCTGTTTTTT; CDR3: CASSQDLNGELFF
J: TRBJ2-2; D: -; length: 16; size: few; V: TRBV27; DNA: TGTGCCAGCAGTTTAAGGGGTGGGGGTAACACCGGGGAGCTGTTTTTT; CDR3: CASSLRGGGNTGELFF
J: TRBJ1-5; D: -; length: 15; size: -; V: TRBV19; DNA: TGTGCCAGTAGTATACAGGGGTTCTCAAATCAGCCCCAGCATTTT; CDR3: CASSIQGFSNQPQHF
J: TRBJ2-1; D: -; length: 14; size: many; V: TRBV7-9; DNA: TGTGCCAGCAGCCGGGGACTCACCCCCCCCGAGCAGTTCTTC; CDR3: CASSRGLTPPEQFF
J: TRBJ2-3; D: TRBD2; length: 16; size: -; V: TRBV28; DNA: TGTGCCAGCAGTTTACCCGGGACTAGCGGCACAGATACGCAGTATTTT; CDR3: CASSLPGTSGTDTQYF
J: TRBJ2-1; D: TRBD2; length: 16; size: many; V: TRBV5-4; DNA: TGTGCCAGCAGCTTAGCGGGAGTGAAGGGGAACAATGAGCAGTTCTTC; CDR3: CASSLAGVKGNNEQFF
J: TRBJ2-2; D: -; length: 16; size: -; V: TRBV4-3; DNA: TGCGCCAGCAGCCAAGGGGTGGGAGTAGGCACCGGGGAGCTGTTTTTT; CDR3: CASSQGVGVGTGELFF